This passage covers 29 T cell receptor beta chains from one sample sequenced in a study of molecular identifiers for immune sequencing clone quantification. From the PCR reads, TCRdb called clonotypes with MiXCR, one entry per CDR3 protein. The table shows about 98,000 distinct CDR3 sequences, with 30% to 35% occurring only once. Sequencing input: naive CD8+ T cells from blood, with Jurkat cell RNA spiked in. The subset was: FACS-sorted CD8+CD4-CCR7+CD45RA+ naive T cells. These TCRs come from a human donor in good health. Some libraries in this study had Jurkat cell RNA spiked in.

In its sample, this clonotype was seen a few times. The chain links TRBV7-9 to TRBJ2-1; D possibly corresponds to TRBD1 (5 bases). The V gene's germline CDR1 is SEHNR and CDR2 FQNEAQ (reference sequence). This CDR3 has 14 amino acids. Between the trimmed V and J ends, which lost 4 bases and 6 bases, there was a span of 13 bases. Written as DNA, the CDR3 is TGTGCCAGCAGCTCAGTTCGACAGATCAATGAGCAGTTCTTC. Translation: CASSSVRQINEQFF.

The table lists this clonotype with a few counts. J is TRBJ2-3 and V is TRBV24-1; a possible D gene is TRBD1 (5 bases). CDR1 KGHDR and CDR2 SFDVKD come from the germline V gene. This CDR3 comprises 14 residues. V gave up 9 bases and J gave up 3 bases, with 15 bases separating them. In DNA form, the CDR3 reads TGTGCCACCCGGGCAGGGCGACAGACAGATACGCAGTATTTT. Encoded protein: CATRAGRQTDTQYF.

At least ten counts were recorded for this clonotype. The J gene is TRBJ2-2, the V gene TRBV28, with no clear D. Deletions cut 0 bases from V and 5 bases from J, with 4 bases between. CDR3 size: 13 residues. Germline CDR1 and CDR2: MDHEN and SYDVKM. The CDR3 DNA reads as TGTGCCAGCAGTTTATGGACGACCGGGGAGCTGTTTTTT. Encoded protein: CASSLWTTGELFF.

A few counts support this clonotype. The rearrangement joins TRBV28 to TRBJ2-3; tentatively, D is TRBD2 (7 bases). V lost 9 bases and J lost 2, with 15 bases in between. This CDR3 has 14 residues. The germline V gene has CDR1 MDHEN and CDR2 SYDVKM. CDR3 amino acids: CASWGAGDTDTQYF. In DNA, the CDR3 is TGTGCCAGTTGGGGGGCGGGAGACACAGATACGCAGTATTTT. Based on the CDR3 plus reference TRBV28 and TRBJ2-3, the full variable domain is DVKVTQSSRYLVKRTGEKVFLECVQDMDHENMFWYRQDPGLGLRLIYFSYDVKMKEKGDIPEGYSVSREKKERFSLILESASTNQTSMYLCASWGAGDTDTQYFGPGTRLTVL.

This clonotype showed up just a few times. The V and J genes are TRBV9 and TRBJ2-3; 7 bases are shared with TRBD2. CDR3 length equals 15 residues. Germline loops: CDR1 SGDLS, CDR2 YYNGEE. J gave up 2 bases and V 2 bases, and 5 bases lay outside the gene matches. CDR3 sequence (DNA): TGTGCCAGCAGCGTGCTAGCGGAGCTCACAGATACGCAGTATTTT. Its protein is CASSVLAELTDTQYF.

V is TRBV5-4 and J is TRBJ2-5, with D perhaps TRBD1 (5 bases). CDR1 SGHNT and CDR2 YYREEE come from the germline V gene (reference sequence). The CDR3 runs to 14 residues. The germline V and J ends were trimmed by 0 bases and 7 bases, with 13 bases remaining between them. CDR3 sequence reads: CASSLEQAQGTQYF. The CDR3, as DNA: TGTGCCAGCAGCTTGGAACAGGCCCAGGGGACCCAGTACTTC.

This sequence joins TRBV12-3 or TRBV12-4 and TRBJ2-3, with unresolved D. There are 16 residues in the CDR3. V dropped 6 bases and J dropped 2 bases, with 18 bases sitting between them. The CDR3 region is CASSLGPVYYTDTQYF. The CDR3 DNA reads as TGTGCCAGCAGCCTAGGACCAGTTTACTACACAGATACGCAGTATTTT.

This clonotype was picked up a small number of times. This chain uses TRBV4-3 with TRBJ2-7; D may be TRBD1 (6 bases). The CDR3 sequence is 15 residues long. Per germline, CDR1 LGHNA and CDR2 YSLEER. Trimming cost V 3 bases and J 2 bases, with 14 bases left between them. The CDR3 loop reads CASSHYTGTPYEQYF. In DNA, the CDR3 is TGCGCCAGCAGCCACTATACAGGGACCCCCTACGAGCAGTACTTC.

Only a few counts were recorded for this clonotype. The chain carries TRBV28 and TRBJ2-2; TRBD2 might be the D (5 bases). V was pared by 2 bases and J by 1 base, with 5 bases between. The V gene's germline CDR1 is MDHEN and CDR2 SYDVKM. This CDR3 region has 14 residues. CDR3 sequence reads: CASSLGRNTGELFF. The CDR3 nucleotides are TGTGCCAGCAGTTTAGGGAGGAACACCGGGGAGCTGTTTTTT. Variable domain in full (rest from reference TRBV28 and TRBJ2-2): DVKVTQSSRYLVKRTGEKVFLECVQDMDHENMFWYRQDPGLGLRLIYFSYDVKMKEKGDIPEGYSVSREKKERFSLILESASTNQTSMYLCASSLGRNTGELFFGEGSRLTVL.

As regards this clonotype: At one end the junction does not follow the germline gene, possibly because of a read error. This chain uses TRBV4-2 with TRBJ2-2; perhaps TRBD2 as D (5 bases). CDR3 length equals 13 residues. Germline CDR1 reads LGHNA; CDR2 reads YNFKEQ. The CDR3 spells CASSPPSTGELVF. CDR3 nucleotides: TGTGCCAGCAGCCCCCCCTCCACCGGGGAGCTGGTTTTT.

The rearrangement links TRBV4-1 to TRBJ1-1, with TRBD1 matching over 9 bases. CDR1 is MGHRA and CDR2 is YSYEKL in the germline V gene. V dropped 5 bases and J dropped 4; count of bases not matched to a gene: 5. The CDR3 runs to 14 residues. In DNA form, the CDR3 reads TGCGCCAGCAGCGCCCGGGACAGGGTCACTGAAGCTTTCTTT. Encoded protein: CASSARDRVTEAFF.

This clonotype has at least ten counts. The chain recombines TRBV7-3 with TRBJ2-3; 8 nucleotides match TRBD1. Germline CDR1 is SGHTA and CDR2 is FQGTGA. This CDR3 contains 15 residues. Trimming at V came to 2 bases and at J to 4 bases, leaving 5 bases not matched to a gene. The CDR3 DNA sequence: TGTGCCAGCAGCTTATGGGGACAGGCCCCAGATACGCAGTATTTT. Protein sequence: CASSLWGQAPDTQYF.

A note on this clonotype: Given a much more abundant clone one base away, this may be a read error. The V and J genes are TRBV28 and TRBJ2-5; 9 nucleotides agree with TRBD1. Germline V gene sequence: CDR1 MDHEN, CDR2 SYDVKM. CDR3 length equals 15 residues. V lost 8 bases to trimming and J lost 5 bases; unmatched junction nucleotides: 12. The CDR3 spells CASGRGTGTGETQYF. The CDR3 DNA reads as TGTGCCAGCGGCCGAGGGACAGGGACTGGGGAGACCCAGTACTTC.

The chain uses TRBV29-1 and TRBJ1-1; weak D call: TRBD1 (6 bases). This CDR3 has 14 amino acids. The germline CDR1 and CDR2 sequences are SQVTM and ANQGSEA. Between the trimmed V and J ends, which lost 6 bases and 0 bases, there was a span of 14 bases. CDR3 sequence: CSVPVGGMNTEAFF. The CDR3 DNA reads TGCAGCGTCCCCGTGGGGGGCATGAACACTGAAGCTTTCTTT.

With regard to this clonotype: Compared with germline, one end of the junction differs, possibly owing to a read error. The chain is built from TRBV4-1 and TRBJ1-4, with 7 bases fitting TRBD1. Germline CDR1 is MGHRA and CDR2 is YSYEKL. The length of the CDR3 is 15 residues. This CDR3 reads CASSQWDRDNEILFF. The CDR3 DNA follows: TGCGCCAGCAGCCAGTGGGACAGAGATAATGAAATACTGTTTTTT.

This clonotype came up many times. The chain recombines TRBV4-3 with TRBJ2-5; D ambiguous. This CDR3 has 14 amino acids. The V end was cut by 0 bases, the J end by 1 base, with 6 bases between. Germline CDR1 is LGHNA and CDR2 is YSLEER. For the CDR3, the DNA is TGCGCCAGCAGCCAAGATTTGGTCCAAGAGACCCAGTACTTC. Protein product: CASSQDLVQETQYF.

The rearrangement links TRBV20-1 to TRBJ1-4; D gene ambiguous. V lost 0 bases to trimming and J lost 5 bases, with 10 bases between them. The length of the CDR3 is 14 residues. The V gene's germline CDR1 is DFQATT and CDR2 SNEGSKA (reference sequence). The CDR3 sequence is CSARDLPDNEKLFF. As DNA, the CDR3 is TGCAGTGCTAGAGATTTGCCAGACAATGAAAAACTGTTTTTT.

This clonotype has at least ten counts. Written as DNA, the CDR3 is TGTGCCAGCAGCTGGGGACTAGCGGCCGCCTACGAGCAGTACTTC. This translates into CASSWGLAAAYEQYF. The chain employs TRBV5-6 and TRBJ2-7, with 11 bases identical to TRBD2. The V and J ends lost 3 bases and 2 bases, in that order; junction bases with no gene match: 4. CDR3 size: 15 residues. Germline V gives CDR1 SGHDT, CDR2 YYEEEE.

CDR3 protein: CASSLDPHAIKNIQYF. CDR3 in DNA: TGTGCCAGCAGCTTAGATCCACACGCCATCAAAAACATTCAGTACTTC. This chain links TRBV11-2 with TRBJ2-4; D is unresolved. The germline V gene encodes CDR1 SGHAT and CDR2 FQNNGV. This CDR3 is 16 amino acids long. V lost 0 bases to trimming and J lost 3 bases, with 12 bases between them.

V gene TRBV21-1 combines with J gene TRBJ2-5; the D call in the table, TRBD2, was not verified against the DNA. TRBV21-1 is classified as a pseudogene. CDR3 length: 17 amino acids. For the CDR3, the DNA is TGTGCCAGCAGCACCAGTGGTAGCGGGAGGGATTGGAAGACCCAGTACTTC. Encoded protein: CASSTSGSGRDWKTQYF.

This clonotype has a single count. The V call is TRBV13, the J call TRBJ2-3, with 7 bases that match TRBD2. CDR3 length equals 16 residues. V was pared by 5 bases and J by 0 bases, with 8 bases of the junction left unmatched. The germline V gene has CDR1 PRHDT and CDR2 FYEKMQ (reference sequence). The CDR3 sequence is CASSLPTSHSTDTQYF. The CDR3 nucleotides are TGTGCCAGCAGCCTCCCGACTAGCCATAGCACAGATACGCAGTATTTT.

The chain has TRBV12-3 or TRBV12-4 and TRBJ2-5; the match to TRBD1 covers 10 bases. CDR3 length: 16 residues. The V segment lost 5 bases and the J segment 0 bases; nucleotides outside the gene matches: 6. The CDR3 DNA follows: TGTGCCAGCAGTGGACAGGGGGAAAGGTACCAAGAGACCCAGTACTTC. Its protein product is CASSGQGERYQETQYF.

The chain is built from TRBV27 and TRBJ1-5; no definite D call. This CDR3 is 11 amino acids long. CDR1 is MNHEY, CDR2 SMNVEV, per germline (reference sequence). The CDR3 DNA sequence: TGTGTGACGGGTGACAATCAGCCCCAGCATTTT. Protein: CVTGDNQPQHF.

This clonotype occurred a few times. This chain links TRBV5-4 with TRBJ2-7; D may be TRBD2 (6 bases). The CDR3 runs to 14 residues. Deletions cut 3 bases from V and 5 bases from J, with 15 bases between. Per the germline V gene, CDR1 is SGHNT and CDR2 is YYREEE (reference sequence). CDR3 protein: CASSSGLSFNEQYF. The DNA of the CDR3 is TGTGCCAGCAGCTCGGGACTCTCATTTAACGAGCAGTACTTC.

The CDR3 DNA follows: TGTGCCAGTGGCGGTATGTCGGACGATGGTATGACTGAAGCTTTCTTT. Translated, it gives CASGGMSDDGMTEAFF. This chain uses TRBV19 with TRBJ1-1; no clear D. Germline V lookup: CDR1 LNHDA, CDR2 SQIVND (reference sequence). The V gene lost 8 bases and the J gene lost 5 bases, with 24 bases spanning the gap. This CDR3 is 16 amino acids long.

This clonotype was recorded at least ten times. This rearrangement joins TRBV7-9 to TRBJ2-7, with D perhaps matching TRBD1 (5 bases). The CDR3 has 14 residues. CDR1 is SEHNR, CDR2 FQNEAQ, per germline (reference sequence). With 9 bases removed from V and 3 bases from J, the gap between germline ends came to 18 bases. CDR3 nucleotides: TGTGCCAGTGGGCTAGGGGCCCTTCGCTACGAGCAGTACTTC. The encoded protein is CASGLGALRYEQYF. Supplemented by reference TRBV7-9 and TRBJ2-7, the full variable domain reads DTGVSQNPRHKITKRGQNVTFRCDPISEHNRLYWYRQTLGQGPEFLTYFQNEAQLEKSRLLSDRFSAERPKGSFSTLEIQRTEQGDSAMYLCASGLGALRYEQYFGPGTRLTVT.

A few counts support this clonotype. The genes are TRBV28 and TRBJ2-3, with D perhaps matching TRBD1 or TRBD2 (5 bases each). Trimming left V 1 base short and J 5 bases short, with 7 bases between. The V gene's germline CDR1 is MDHEN and CDR2 SYDVKM. This CDR3 is 13 amino acids long. CDR3: CASSLLGEDTQYF. The CDR3 nucleotides read TGTGCCAGCAGTTTATTGGGGGAAGATACGCAGTATTTT.

The chain employs TRBV7-8 and TRBJ2-2; D is perhaps TRBD2 (6 bases). The germline V gene has CDR1 SGHVS and CDR2 FQNEAQ. The germline V and J ends were trimmed by 4 bases and 6 bases, with 9 bases remaining between them. The CDR3 is 13 amino acids. The CDR3 sequence is CASSSRLAGELFF. The DNA for the CDR3 is TGTGCCAGCAGCTCCAGACTAGCCGGGGAGCTGTTTTTT.

This clonotype was detected a few times. This chain uses TRBV20-1 with TRBJ2-7; 11 bases are a match to TRBD2. The CDR3 length is 14 residues. In germline, CDR1 is DFQATT, CDR2 SNEGSKA (reference sequence). V lost 1 base to trimming and J lost 6 bases; unmatched junction nucleotides: 5. In nucleotides, the CDR3 is TGCAGTGCTAGAGTCCTAGCGGGAGGAGGCGAGCAGTACTTC. As protein: CSARVLAGGGEQYF.